This is a list of T cell receptor beta chains from one sample in a study of a mutant IDH1 vaccine in newly diagnosed glioma. No antigens are known for them. Method: immunoSEQ multiplex PCR; TCRdb's copy keeps in-frame clones and lacks some. Among 30,000 to 40,000 clones, about 56% were seen once, and the ten largest hold 8% to 13%. Sequencing used PBMCs, obtained from a glioma patient whose treatment included an IDH1 peptide vaccine. These receptors came from a young woman with glioma. The CDR3 runs from the conserved cysteine through the conserved F or W. The order of the fields is V gene, J gene, CDR3 protein.

v_gene: TRBV6-1; j_gene: TRBJ2-7; CDR3aa: CASSGGLYEQYF
v_gene: TRBV19; j_gene: TRBJ1-2; CDR3aa: CASSIGNQVSNGYTF
v_gene: TRBV4-1; j_gene: TRBJ1-3; CDR3aa: CASSQRGQDSGNTIYF
v_gene: TRBV6-1; j_gene: TRBJ2-1; CDR3aa: CASSDPGPPRNEQFF
v_gene: TRBV29-1; j_gene: TRBJ2-3; CDR3aa: CSVDGQGGTDTQYF
v_gene: TRBV7-2; j_gene: TRBJ1-1; CDR3aa: CASRDPHTEAFF
v_gene: TRBV7-9; j_gene: TRBJ1-4; CDR3aa: CASSFSASSGQLFF
v_gene: TRBV18; j_gene: TRBJ2-1; CDR3aa: CASSPFGTSQNEQFF
v_gene: TRBV19; j_gene: TRBJ1-5; CDR3aa: CASRAPGVGNQPQHF
v_gene: TRBV11-2; j_gene: TRBJ2-7; CDR3aa: CASSLIVTSARALYF
v_gene: TRBV7-9; j_gene: TRBJ2-3; CDR3aa: CASSPRGGATDTQYF
v_gene: TRBV27; j_gene: TRBJ2-1; CDR3aa: CASSLLPRGSNEQFF
v_gene: TRBV30; j_gene: TRBJ1-2; CDR3aa: CAWTLTANYGYTF
v_gene: TRBV5-4; j_gene: TRBJ1-2; CDR3aa: CASSSGQGNYGYTF
v_gene: TRBV2; j_gene: TRBJ2-3; CDR3aa: CASKASGGAGDTQYF
v_gene: TRBV7-9; j_gene: TRBJ1-2; CDR3aa: CASSLGGDAGYTF
v_gene: TRBV30; j_gene: TRBJ1-1; CDR3aa: CAAYPGQGTSTEAFF
v_gene: TRBV10-3; j_gene: TRBJ2-3; CDR3aa: CAISESLTSAPTDTQYF
v_gene: TRBV10-3; j_gene: TRBJ2-3; CDR3aa: CAIGPSGGSTDTQYF
v_gene: TRBV6-5; j_gene: TRBJ1-3; CDR3aa: CASSGGTEGNTIYF
v_gene: TRBV4-3; j_gene: TRBJ2-7; CDR3aa: CASSQVPFGYEQYF
v_gene: TRBV5-8; j_gene: TRBJ1-6; CDR3aa: CASSWSTGLGDSPLHF
v_gene: TRBV28; j_gene: TRBJ1-1; CDR3aa: CASSPDGGGNTEAFF
v_gene: TRBV29-1; j_gene: TRBJ1-2; CDR3aa: CSVEEWDGYTF
v_gene: TRBV10-3; j_gene: TRBJ2-3; CDR3aa: CAISERGISTDTQYF
v_gene: TRBV19; j_gene: TRBJ2-2; CDR3aa: CASSKTSGSIGELFF
v_gene: TRBV9; j_gene: TRBJ2-1; CDR3aa: CASSVGASSYNEQFF
v_gene: TRBV6-1; j_gene: TRBJ2-2; CDR3aa: CASGNTGELFF
v_gene: TRBV28; j_gene: TRBJ2-2; CDR3aa: CASSHGVPGELFF